This T cell receptor beta chain was retrieved from a study of spatial heterogeneity in lung cancer. Study at large: Mean representation of each unique TCR and UMI combination in the raw reads exceeded 8.5 occurrences. The study's findings and limits: Ubiquitous expanded tumor TCRs were seen in blood more at resection than at follow-up.

The CDR3 has 15 residues. V shed 1 base and J 4 bases; nucleotides not matched to a gene: 7. CDR1 and CDR2 (germline): SGHTA, FQGNSA. Each TCR cDNA molecule carried a unique molecular identifier. TCRdb called the 5' RACE reads again in MiXCR, with one record for every CDR3 protein. This sample has tens of thousands of distinct CDR3 sequences, with around 10% found just once. The sample's time point: sample taken at primary tumor resection. The authors sequenced whole RNA from tumor, nontumor lung or frozen PBMC without sorting. The donor group consisted of over 60 patients who had untreated, early-stage non-small cell lung cancer. This clonotype was seen more than once but under ten times. Its matching antigen is unknown.

The sample in question was PBMCs, obtained at surgery. The receptor was isolated from a male donor with early-stage non-small cell lung cancer. The chain recombines TRBV7-2 with TRBJ2-7; 7 bases fit TRBD1. CDR3 sequence: CASSLGQGLRYEQYF. The CDR3 DNA is TGTGCCAGCAGCTTAGGACAGGGCCTTCGGTACGAGCAGTACTTC. Full variable domain (rest looked up from reference TRBV7-2 and TRBJ2-7): GAGVSQSPSNKVTEKGKDVELRCDPISGHTALYWYRQSLGQGLEFLIYFQGNSAPDKSGLPSDRFSAERTGGSVSTLTIQRTQQEDSAVYLCASSLGQGLRYEQYFGPGTRLTVT.